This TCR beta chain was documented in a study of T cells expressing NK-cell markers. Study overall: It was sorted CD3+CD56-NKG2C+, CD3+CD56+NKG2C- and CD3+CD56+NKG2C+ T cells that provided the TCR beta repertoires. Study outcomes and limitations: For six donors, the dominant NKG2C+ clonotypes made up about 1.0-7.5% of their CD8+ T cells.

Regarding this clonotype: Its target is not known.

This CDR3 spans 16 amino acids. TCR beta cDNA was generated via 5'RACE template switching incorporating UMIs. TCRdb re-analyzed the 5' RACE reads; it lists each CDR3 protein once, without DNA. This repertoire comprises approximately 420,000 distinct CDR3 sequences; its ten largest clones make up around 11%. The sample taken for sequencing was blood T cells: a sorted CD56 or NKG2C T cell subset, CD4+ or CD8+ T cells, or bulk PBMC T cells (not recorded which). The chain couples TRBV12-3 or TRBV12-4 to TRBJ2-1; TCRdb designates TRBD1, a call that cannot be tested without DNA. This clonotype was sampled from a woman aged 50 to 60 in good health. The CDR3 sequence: CASSLAGPAGYNEQFF.